This T cell receptor beta chain was identified in a study of T cell repertoires in cytomegalovirus infection. Study in general: Both CMV infection and a matching HLA type were indicated by public TCR beta signatures. Study conclusions and caveats: The response measured ex vivo was dominated by TCR beta clonotypes (HLA-C-restricted and CMV-specific). Frequencies of public TCR beta families were cumulated, and this identified carriers of CMV plus the relevant HLA.

Germline CDR1 and CDR2: SEHNR and FQNEAQ (reference sequence). The V and J ends lost 5 bases and 0 bases respectively, with 14 bases between them. The CDR3 totals 16 residues. TCRdb ran MiXCR on the reads and lists one entry per CDR3 protein. The profile shows some 920,000 distinct CDR3 sequences, around a third of them singletons. This clonotype was seen ten or more times. The antigen is unknown. The TCR comes from a human donor in good health (CMV status not recorded). Some clones in this sample may be carry-over from other donors' samples. Sequencing was performed on cultured CD8+ T cells from PBMCs, taken from culture after CMV antigen stimulation. The chain uses TRBV7-9 and TRBJ2-1; a possible D gene is TRBD1 (5 bases). The CDR3 bases are TGTGCCAGCAGCCCCCTCGGCAGGGTCTCCTACAATGAGCAGTTCTTC. Its protein is CASSPLGRVSYNEQFF.